A single sample gave rise to the 17 T cell receptor beta chains below, sequenced in a study of cytomegalovirus exposure and HLA in healthy donors. This PCR relied on a set of 60 Vbeta primers and 13 Jbeta primers. Method: immunoSEQ multiplex PCR; TCRdb's copy keeps in-frame clones and lacks some. The sample shows 110,000 to 150,000 clones, about 82% of them seen only once. Sequenced: PBMCs. The receptors shown here come from a male donor in good health and CMV-seronegative.

The V call is TRBV5-1, the J call TRBJ1-1, with D perhaps TRBD1 (5 bases). The CDR3 contains 14 residues. Germline CDR1 SGHRS, CDR2 YFSETQ. Trimming removed 4 bases from V and 5 bases from J, with 15 bases in between. The CDR3 DNA follows: TGCGCCAGCAGCAGCGACAGAGGAAAGACTGAAGCTTTCTTT. It yields the protein CASSSDRGKTEAFF.

The chain is built from TRBV4-1 and TRBJ1-5; possible D gene TRBD1, 5 bases. Trimming took off 4 bases at V and 6 bases at J, with 10 bases between the two ends. CDR1 is MGHRA, CDR2 YSYEKL, per germline. The CDR3 is 13 amino acids. The CDR3, as DNA: TGCGCCAGCAGCCCGGGACTAGGTCAGCCCCAGCATTTT. Its translation is CASSPGLGQPQHF.

The chain combines TRBV4-2 with TRBJ1-2; no clear D. Germline V gives CDR1 LGHNA, CDR2 YNFKEQ. This CDR3 has 17 amino acids. The V gene lost 0 bases and the J gene lost 5 bases, with 19 bases spanning the gap. This CDR3 is CASSQDPVLARRYGYTF. The CDR3 DNA is TGTGCCAGCAGCCAAGATCCGGTTTTGGCCAGGAGGTATGGCTACACCTTC.

The rearrangement links TRBV18 to TRBJ2-2, with 7 bases identical to TRBD2. After removal of 0 bases from V and 4 bases from J, the junction contained 5 bases not matched to a gene. From germline, CDR1 is KGHSH and CDR2 LQKENI. The CDR3 has 16 residues. The CDR3 sequence is CASSPPGREGTGELFF. The CDR3 DNA reads TGTGCCAGCTCACCACCCGGCAGGGAGGGCACCGGGGAGCTGTTTTTT. Complete variable domain (other parts from reference TRBV18 and TRBJ2-2): NAGVMQNPRHLVRRRGQEARLRCSPMKGHSHVYWYRQLPEEGLKFMVYLQKENIIDESGMPKERFSAEFPKEGPSILRIQQVVRGDSAAYFCASSPPGREGTGELFFGEGSRLTVL.

V usage is TRBV28 and J usage is TRBJ2-7, with 9 nucleotides matching TRBD2. The CDR3 extends over 15 amino acids. The ends lost 4 bases at V and 2 bases at J; junction bases unmatched: 6. Germline V gene data show CDR1 as MDHEN and CDR2 as SYDVKM. CDR3 sequence (DNA): TGTGCCAGCAGTTCACCTAGCGGGGCCACCTACGAGCAGTACTTC. This encodes CASSSPSGATYEQYF.

V usage is TRBV29-1 and J usage is TRBJ1-1; 8 nucleotides agree with TRBD1. There are 13 residues in the CDR3. Germline assignment: CDR1 SQVTM and CDR2 ANQGSEA. V was pared by 6 bases and J by 6 bases, with 9 bases of the junction left unmatched. CDR3 DNA: TGCAGCGTCCGGGATGGACAGGGCCCTGAAGCTTTCTTT. Translation: CSVRDGQGPEAFF.

This clone was seen a handful of times. This chain uses TRBV25-1 with TRBJ2-5; D is uncertain. The CDR3 covers 14 residues. V lost 0 bases and J lost 1, with 6 bases in between. Germline V CDR1 and CDR2: MGHDK, SYGVNS. The CDR3 is CASSEYPSQETQYF. In DNA form, the CDR3 reads TGTGCCAGCAGTGAATACCCCAGCCAAGAGACCCAGTACTTC.

This chain links TRBV29-1 with TRBJ1-1, with D perhaps matching TRBD1 (6 bases). Germline V lookup: CDR1 SQVTM, CDR2 ANQGSEA. This CDR3 is 14 amino acids long. Trimming removed 5 bases at V and 2 bases at J, with 15 bases between. CDR3 in DNA: TGCAGCGTTCAAAACGCCGGGACAAACACTGAAGCTTTCTTT. It specifies CSVQNAGTNTEAFF. Variable domain in full (rest from reference TRBV29-1 and TRBJ1-1): SAVISQKPSRDICQRGTSLTIQCQVDSQVTMMFWYRQQPGQSLTLIATANQGSEATYESGFVIDKFPISRPNLTFSTLTVSNMSPEDSSIYLCSVQNAGTNTEAFFGQGTRLTVV.

This rearrangement joins TRBV10-2 to TRBJ1-5; 10 nucleotides match TRBD1. CDR1 and CDR2 (germline): WSHSY, SAAADI. J was trimmed by 4 bases and V by 8 bases; bases with no gene match: 2. The CDR3 length is 13 residues. Here the CDR3 DNA reads TGCGCCAGCGGGACAGGGGATAATCAGCCCCAGCATTTT. Amino acids: CASGTGDNQPQHF.

The chain employs TRBV18 and TRBJ1-3; TRBD1 agrees at 8 bases. The CDR3 runs to 14 residues. Trimming cost V 3 bases and J 3 bases; bases outside gene matches: 1. Per germline, CDR1 KGHSH and CDR2 LQKENI. CDR3 sequence (DNA): TGTGCCAGCTCACCGGGACAGGATGGAAACACCATATATTTT. This codes for CASSPGQDGNTIYF.

The chain couples TRBV19 to TRBJ2-1; tentative D call: TRBD2 (5 bases). V dropped 4 bases and J dropped 7 bases, with 11 bases sitting between them. This CDR3 has 13 residues. The germline gives CDR1 LNHDA, CDR2 SQIVND (reference sequence). The DNA for the CDR3 is TGTGCCAGTAGTACGGGGATTAATAATGAGCAGTTCTTC. Translation: CASSTGINNEQFF.

This clone was observed a handful of times. The chain links TRBV6-6 to TRBJ1-1, with TRBD1 matching 7 bases. CDR1 and CDR2 (germline): MNHNY, SVGAGI (reference sequence). With V trimmed by 4 bases and J by 0 bases, 2 bases remained unmatched. The CDR3 runs to 14 residues. Here the CDR3 reads CASSSGQMNTEAFF. The CDR3, as DNA: TGTGCCAGCAGTTCGGGACAGATGAACACTGAAGCTTTCTTT.

V and J are TRBV15 and TRBJ2-5; no definite D call. Trimming took off 0 bases at V and 2 bases at J, with 7 bases between the two ends. Germline values: CDR1 LNHNV, CDR2 YYDKDF (reference sequence). The CDR3 is made up of 14 amino acids. This chain's CDR3 is CATSRDPSQETQYF. For the CDR3, the DNA is TGTGCCACCAGCAGAGATCCCTCTCAAGAGACCCAGTACTTC. The full variable domain, its missing parts supplied by reference TRBV15 and TRBJ2-5, is DAMVIQNPRYQVTQFGKPVTLSCSQTLNHNVMYWYQQKSSQAPKLLFHYYDKDFNNEADTPDNFQSRRPNTSFCFLDIRSPGLGDTAMYLCATSRDPSQETQYFGPGTRLLVL.

J is TRBJ1-1 and V is TRBV5-4; D not certain. Germline V lookup: CDR1 SGHNT, CDR2 YYREEE (reference sequence). The CDR3 spans 13 residues. Trimming took off 0 bases at V and 3 bases at J, with 6 bases between the two ends. The CDR3 nucleotides are TGTGCCAGCAGCTTGGACAGTCACACTGAAGCTTTCTTT. Protein: CASSLDSHTEAFF.

The chain joins TRBV7-9 to TRBJ2-1; 7 positions agree with TRBD1. This CDR3 spans 15 amino acids. Per the germline V gene, CDR1 is SEHNR and CDR2 is FQNEAQ (reference sequence). J was trimmed by 4 bases and V by 2 bases; bases with no gene match: 5. The CDR3 coding sequence is TGTGCCAGCAGCTTACGAGGGGGCGATTACAATGAGCAGTTCTTC. It yields the protein CASSLRGGDYNEQFF.

The chain joins TRBV7-2 to TRBJ1-2; D might be TRBD1 (5 bases). Germline CDR1 and CDR2: SGHTA and FQGNSA. V lost 7 bases and J 1 base, leaving 10 bases between the germline ends. This CDR3 has 13 residues. For the CDR3, the DNA is TGTGCCAGCAAGGATAGGGGTAACTATGGCTACACCTTC. It is translated as CASKDRGNYGYTF. The whole variable domain, filled in from reference TRBV7-2 and TRBJ1-2, reads GAGVSQSPSNKVTEKGKDVELRCDPISGHTALYWYRQSLGQGLEFLIYFQGNSAPDKSGLPSDRFSAERTGGSVSTLTIQRTQQEDSAVYLCASKDRGNYGYTFGSGTRLTVV.

The V call is TRBV5-5, the J call TRBJ2-1; 9 bases map to TRBD1. The V gene's germline CDR1 is SGHKS and CDR2 YYEKEE (reference sequence). J was trimmed by 6 bases and V by 3 bases; bases with no gene match: 7. There are 15 residues in the CDR3. The CDR3 reads CASSSPGQGFNEQFF. The CDR3 region has the DNA TGTGCCAGCAGCTCACCGGGACAGGGCTTCAATGAGCAGTTCTTC.